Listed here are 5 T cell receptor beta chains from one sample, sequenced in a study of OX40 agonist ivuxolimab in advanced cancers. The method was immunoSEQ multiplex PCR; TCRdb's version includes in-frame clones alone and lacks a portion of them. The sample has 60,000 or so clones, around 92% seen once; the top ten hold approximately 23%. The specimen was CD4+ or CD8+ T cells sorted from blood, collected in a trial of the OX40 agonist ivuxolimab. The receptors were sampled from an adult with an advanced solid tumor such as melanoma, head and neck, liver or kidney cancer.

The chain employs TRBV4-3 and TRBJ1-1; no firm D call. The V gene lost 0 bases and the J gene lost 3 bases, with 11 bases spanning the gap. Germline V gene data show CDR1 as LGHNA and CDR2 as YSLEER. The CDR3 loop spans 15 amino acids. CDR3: CASSQEGGPHTEAFF. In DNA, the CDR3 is TGCGCCAGCAGCCAAGAGGGAGGCCCTCACACTGAAGCTTTCTTT.

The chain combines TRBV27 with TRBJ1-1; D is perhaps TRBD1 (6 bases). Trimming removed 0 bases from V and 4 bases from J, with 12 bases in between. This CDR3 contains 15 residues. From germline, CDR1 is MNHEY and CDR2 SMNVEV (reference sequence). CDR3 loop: CASSLSAGAGTEAFF. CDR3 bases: TGTGCCAGCAGTTTATCGGCAGGGGCTGGCACTGAAGCTTTCTTT.

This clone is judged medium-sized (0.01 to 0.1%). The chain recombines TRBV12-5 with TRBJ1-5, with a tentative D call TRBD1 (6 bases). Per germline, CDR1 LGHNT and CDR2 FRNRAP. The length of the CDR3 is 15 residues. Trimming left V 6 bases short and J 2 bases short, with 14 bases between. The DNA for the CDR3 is TGTGCTAGTGGCTCGACAGGCCCAGGCAATCAGCCCCAGCATTTT. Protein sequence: CASGSTGPGNQPQHF.

In nucleotides, the CDR3 is TGTGCCAGCAGGAGGACTTTTTACAATGAGCAGTTCTTC. It yields the protein CASRRTFYNEQFF. The chain employs TRBV11-2 and TRBJ2-1, with D maybe TRBD2 (5 bases). V lost 6 bases, J lost 4 bases, and 10 bases lay in between. This CDR3 comprises 13 residues. CDR1 is SGHAT and CDR2 is FQNNGV in the germline V gene.

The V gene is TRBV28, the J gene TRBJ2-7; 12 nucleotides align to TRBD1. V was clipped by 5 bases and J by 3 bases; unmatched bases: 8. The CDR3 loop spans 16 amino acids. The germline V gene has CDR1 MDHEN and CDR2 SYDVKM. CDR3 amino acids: CASSDPGTGGFYEQYF. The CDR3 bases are TGTGCCAGCAGTGATCCCGGGACAGGGGGCTTCTACGAGCAGTACTTC.